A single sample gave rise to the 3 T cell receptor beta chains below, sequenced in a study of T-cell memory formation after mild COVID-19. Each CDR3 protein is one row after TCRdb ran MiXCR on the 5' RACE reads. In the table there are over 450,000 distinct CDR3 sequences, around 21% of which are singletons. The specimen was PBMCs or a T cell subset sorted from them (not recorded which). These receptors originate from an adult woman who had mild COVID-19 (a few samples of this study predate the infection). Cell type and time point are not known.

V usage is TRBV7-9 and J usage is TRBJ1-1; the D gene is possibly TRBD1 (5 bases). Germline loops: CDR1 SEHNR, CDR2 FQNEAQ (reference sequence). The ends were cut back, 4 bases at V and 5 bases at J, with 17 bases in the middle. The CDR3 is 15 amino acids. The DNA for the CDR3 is TGTGCCAGCAGCTCTCGACAGTCTCGAGGAACTGAAGCTTTCTTT. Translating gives CASSSRQSRGTEAFF.

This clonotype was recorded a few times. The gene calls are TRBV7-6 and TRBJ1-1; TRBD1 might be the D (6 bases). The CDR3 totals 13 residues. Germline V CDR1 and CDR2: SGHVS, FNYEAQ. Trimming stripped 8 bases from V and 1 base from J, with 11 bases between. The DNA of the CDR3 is TGTGCCAGCGCTTCGGGGGCGAACACTGAAGCTTTCTTT. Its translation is CASASGANTEAFF.

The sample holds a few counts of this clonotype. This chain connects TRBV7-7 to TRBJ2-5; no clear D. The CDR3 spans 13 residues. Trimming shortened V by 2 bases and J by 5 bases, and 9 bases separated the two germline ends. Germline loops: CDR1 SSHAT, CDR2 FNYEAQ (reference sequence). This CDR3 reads CASSLWDGETQYF. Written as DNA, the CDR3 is TGTGCCAGCAGCTTATGGGATGGGGAGACCCAGTACTTC.